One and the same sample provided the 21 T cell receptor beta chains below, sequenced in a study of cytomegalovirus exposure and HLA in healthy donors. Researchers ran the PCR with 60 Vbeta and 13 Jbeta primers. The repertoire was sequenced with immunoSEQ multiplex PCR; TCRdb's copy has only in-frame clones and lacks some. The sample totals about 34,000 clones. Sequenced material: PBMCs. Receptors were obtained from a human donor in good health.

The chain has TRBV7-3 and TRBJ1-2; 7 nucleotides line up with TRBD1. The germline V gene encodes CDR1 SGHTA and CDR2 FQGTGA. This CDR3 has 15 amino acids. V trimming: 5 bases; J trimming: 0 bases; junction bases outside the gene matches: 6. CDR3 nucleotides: TGTGCCAGCAGCCTCAGACAGGGAGCTAACTATGGCTACACCTTC. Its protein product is CASSLRQGANYGYTF.

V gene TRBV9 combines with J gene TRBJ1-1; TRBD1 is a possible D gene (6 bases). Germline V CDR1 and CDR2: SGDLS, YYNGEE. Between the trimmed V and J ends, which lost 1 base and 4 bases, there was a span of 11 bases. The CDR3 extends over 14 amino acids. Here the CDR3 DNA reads TGTGCCAGCAGCGTATCAGGGGAAGGCACTGAAGCTTTCTTT. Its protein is CASSVSGEGTEAFF.

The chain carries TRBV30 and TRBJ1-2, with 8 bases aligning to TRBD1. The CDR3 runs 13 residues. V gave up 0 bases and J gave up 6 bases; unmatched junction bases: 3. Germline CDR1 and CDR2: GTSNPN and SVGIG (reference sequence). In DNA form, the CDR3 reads TGTGCCTGGAGTGTACAGGGGGGGGATGGCTACACCTTC. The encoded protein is CAWSVQGGDGYTF. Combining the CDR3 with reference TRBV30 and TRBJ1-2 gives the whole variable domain SQTIHQWPATLVQPVGSPLSLECTVEGTSNPNLYWYRQAAGRGLQLLFYSVGIGQISSEVPQNLSASRPQDRQFILSSKKLLLSDSGFYLCAWSVQGGDGYTFGSGTRLTVV.

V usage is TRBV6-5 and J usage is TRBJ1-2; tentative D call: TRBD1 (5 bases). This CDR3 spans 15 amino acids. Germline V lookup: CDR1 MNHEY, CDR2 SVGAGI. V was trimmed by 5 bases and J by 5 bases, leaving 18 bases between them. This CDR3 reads CASSQTRERGYGYTF. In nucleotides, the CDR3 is TGTGCCAGCAGTCAAACCCGGGAACGGGGGTATGGCTACACCTTC.

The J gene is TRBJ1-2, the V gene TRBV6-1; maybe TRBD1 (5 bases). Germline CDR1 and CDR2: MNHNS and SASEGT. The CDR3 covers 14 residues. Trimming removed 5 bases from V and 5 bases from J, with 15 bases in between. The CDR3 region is CASSPERGVYGYTF. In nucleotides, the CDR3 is TGTGCCAGCAGTCCGGAAAGGGGTGTATATGGCTACACCTTC.

CDR3 region: CASSIAPGKGPYGYTF. CDR3 bases: TGTGCCAGCAGCATCGCTCCCGGGAAAGGGCCGTATGGCTACACCTTC. The chain links TRBV28 to TRBJ1-2; no definite D call. Per germline, CDR1 MDHEN and CDR2 SYDVKM. CDR3 size: 16 residues. The germline V and J ends were trimmed by 6 bases and 5 bases, with 22 bases remaining between them.

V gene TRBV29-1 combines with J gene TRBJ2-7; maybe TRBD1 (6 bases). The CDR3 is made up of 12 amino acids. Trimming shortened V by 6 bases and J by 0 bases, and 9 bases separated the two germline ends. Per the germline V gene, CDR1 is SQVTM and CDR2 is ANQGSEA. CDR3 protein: CSVGQSSYEQYF. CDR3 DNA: TGCAGCGTAGGACAGAGCTCCTACGAGCAGTACTTC.

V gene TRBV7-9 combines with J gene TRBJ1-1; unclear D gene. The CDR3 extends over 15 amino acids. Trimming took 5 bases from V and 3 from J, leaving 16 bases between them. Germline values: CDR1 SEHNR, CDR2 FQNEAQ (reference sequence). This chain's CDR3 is CASSPDIWRDTEAFF. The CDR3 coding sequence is TGTGCCAGCAGCCCAGACATTTGGCGGGACACTGAAGCTTTCTTT. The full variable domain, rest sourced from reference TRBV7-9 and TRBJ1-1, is DTGVSQNPRHKITKRGQNVTFRCDPISEHNRLYWYRQTLGQGPEFLTYFQNEAQLEKSRLLSDRFSAERPKGSFSTLEIQRTEQGDSAMYLCASSPDIWRDTEAFFGQGTRLTVV.

The CDR3 DNA is TGTGCCAGCAGCTACCGGGACAGGGAAAAAATGAACACTGAAGCTTTCTTT. Protein sequence: CASSYRDREKMNTEAFF. The chain is built from TRBV5-6 and TRBJ1-1; the match to TRBD1 covers 9 bases. V gave up 3 bases and J gave up 0 bases; unmatched junction bases: 9. CDR3 size: 17 residues. The germline gives CDR1 SGHDT, CDR2 YYEEEE.

For the CDR3, the DNA is TGCGCCAGCAGCTTGGATACATCGGGGAACACTGAAGCTTTCTTT. Residues: CASSLDTSGNTEAFF. J is TRBJ1-1 and V is TRBV5-1, with D hard to call. The germline V gene has CDR1 SGHRS and CDR2 YFSETQ. V lost 0 bases and J 1 base, leaving 10 bases between the germline ends. This CDR3 has 15 residues.

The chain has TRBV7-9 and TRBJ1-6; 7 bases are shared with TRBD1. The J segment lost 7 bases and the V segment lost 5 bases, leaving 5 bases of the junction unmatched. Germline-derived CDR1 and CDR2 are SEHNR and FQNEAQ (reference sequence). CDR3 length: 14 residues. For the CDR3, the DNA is TGTGCCAGCAGCGTCGACAGGGCGAATTCACCCCTCCACTTT. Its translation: CASSVDRANSPLHF.

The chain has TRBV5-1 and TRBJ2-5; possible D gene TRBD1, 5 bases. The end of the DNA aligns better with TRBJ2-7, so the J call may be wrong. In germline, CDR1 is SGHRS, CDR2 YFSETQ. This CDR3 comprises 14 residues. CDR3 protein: CASSLGTSAYEQYF. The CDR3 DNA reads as TGCGCCAGCAGCTTGGGGACATCAGCCTACGAGCAGTACTTC.

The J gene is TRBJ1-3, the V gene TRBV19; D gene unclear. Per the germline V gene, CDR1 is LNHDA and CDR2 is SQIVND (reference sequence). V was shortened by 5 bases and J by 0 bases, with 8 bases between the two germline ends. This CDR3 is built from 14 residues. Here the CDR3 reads CASSPTTSGNTIYF. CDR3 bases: TGTGCCAGTAGTCCGACTACCTCTGGAAACACCATATATTTT.

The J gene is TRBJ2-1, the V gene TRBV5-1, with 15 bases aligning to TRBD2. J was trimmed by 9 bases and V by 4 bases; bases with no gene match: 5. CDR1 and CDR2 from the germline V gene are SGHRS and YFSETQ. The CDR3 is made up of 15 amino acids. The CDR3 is CASSHGTSGGLEQFF. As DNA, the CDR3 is TGCGCCAGCAGCCACGGGACTAGCGGGGGGCTTGAGCAGTTCTTC.

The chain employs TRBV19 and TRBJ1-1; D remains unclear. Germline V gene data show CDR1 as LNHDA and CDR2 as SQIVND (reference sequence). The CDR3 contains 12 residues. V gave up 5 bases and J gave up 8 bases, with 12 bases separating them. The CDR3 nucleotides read TGTGCCAGTAGTTACCAGGCGAAGGAAGCTTTCTTT. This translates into CASSYQAKEAFF. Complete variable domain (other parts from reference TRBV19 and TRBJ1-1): DGGITQSPKYLFRKEGQNVTLSCEQNLNHDAMYWYRQDPGQGLRLIYYSQIVNDFQKGDIAEGYSVSREKKESFPLTVTSAQKNPTAFYLCASSYQAKEAFFGQGTRLTVV.

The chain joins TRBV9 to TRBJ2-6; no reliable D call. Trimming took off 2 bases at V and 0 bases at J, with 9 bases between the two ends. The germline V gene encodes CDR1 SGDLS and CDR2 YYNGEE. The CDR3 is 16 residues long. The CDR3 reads CASSVDTDSGANVLTF. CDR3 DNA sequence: TGTGCCAGCAGCGTTGACACGGACTCTGGGGCCAACGTCCTGACTTTC. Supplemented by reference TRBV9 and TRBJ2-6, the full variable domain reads DSGVTQTPKHLITATGQRVTLRCSPRSGDLSVYWYQQSLDQGLQFLIQYYNGEERAKGNILERFSAQQFPDLHSELNLSSLELGDSALYFCASSVDTDSGANVLTFGAGSRLTVL.

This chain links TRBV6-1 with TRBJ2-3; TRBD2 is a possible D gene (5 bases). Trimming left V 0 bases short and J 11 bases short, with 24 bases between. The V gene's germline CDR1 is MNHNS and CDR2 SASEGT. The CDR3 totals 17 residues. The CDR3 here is CASSEALRQDWALGQYF. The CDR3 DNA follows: TGTGCCAGCAGTGAAGCCCTAAGGCAGGACTGGGCCTTAGGGCAGTATTTT.

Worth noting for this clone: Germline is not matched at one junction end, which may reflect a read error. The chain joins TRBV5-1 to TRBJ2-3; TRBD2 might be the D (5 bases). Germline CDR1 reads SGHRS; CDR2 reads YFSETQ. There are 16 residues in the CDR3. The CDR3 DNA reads TGCGCCAGCAGCTCCCAAGCGGACGGCATCACAGATAAGCAGTATTTT. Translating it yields CASSSQADGITDKQYF.

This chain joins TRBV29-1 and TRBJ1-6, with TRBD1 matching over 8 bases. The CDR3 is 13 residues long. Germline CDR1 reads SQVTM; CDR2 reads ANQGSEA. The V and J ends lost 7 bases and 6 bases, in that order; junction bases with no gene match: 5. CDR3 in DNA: TGCAGCGCCACGACAGGGGCTAATTCACCCCTCCACTTT. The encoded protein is CSATTGANSPLHF. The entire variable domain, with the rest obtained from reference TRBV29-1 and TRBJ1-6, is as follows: SAVISQKPSRDICQRGTSLTIQCQVDSQVTMMFWYRQQPGQSLTLIATANQGSEATYESGFVIDKFPISRPNLTFSTLTVSNMSPEDSSIYLCSATTGANSPLHFGNGTRLTVT.

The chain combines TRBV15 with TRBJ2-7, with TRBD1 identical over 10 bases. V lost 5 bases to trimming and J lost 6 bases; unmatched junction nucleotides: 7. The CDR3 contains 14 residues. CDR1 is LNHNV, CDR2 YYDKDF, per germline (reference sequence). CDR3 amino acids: CATSSRTGGREQYF. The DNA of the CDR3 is TGTGCCACCAGCTCCCGGACAGGGGGACGCGAGCAGTACTTC.

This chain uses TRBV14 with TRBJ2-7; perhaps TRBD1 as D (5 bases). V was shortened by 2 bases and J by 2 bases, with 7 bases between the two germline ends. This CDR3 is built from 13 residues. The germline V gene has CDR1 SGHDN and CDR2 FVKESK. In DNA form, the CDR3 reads TGTGCCAGCAGCCAACAGGGCCCCTACGAGCAGTACTTC. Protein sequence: CASSQQGPYEQYF. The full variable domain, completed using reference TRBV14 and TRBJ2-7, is EAGVTQFPSHSVIEKGQTVTLRCDPISGHDNLYWYRRVMGKEIKFLLHFVKESKQDESGMPNNRFLAERTGGTYSTLKVQPAELEDSGVYFCASSQQGPYEQYFGPGTRLTVT.